The 21 T cell receptor beta chains below all came from one sample that was sequenced in a study of T cells after yellow fever vaccination. TCRdb processed the 5' RACE reads anew with MiXCR; each CDR3 protein has one entry. The repertoire consists of 250,000 or so distinct CDR3 sequences, with 6% to 8% occurring once and the leading ten covering roughly 1%. The material was CD4+ T cells sorted from PBMCs, obtained on the day of the yellow fever booster vaccination. These receptors were obtained from a man aged 30 to 39 who received the YFV17D yellow fever vaccine.

The table lists this clonotype with a few counts. V is TRBV3-1 and J is TRBJ2-5; D might be TRBD2 (5 bases). The CDR3 sequence is 14 residues long. The V end lost 1 base, the J end lost 7 bases, and 13 bases lay between the germline ends. Germline V gives CDR1 LGHDT, CDR2 YNNKEL (reference sequence). The CDR3 coding sequence is TGTGCCAGCAGCCAAGGTGGAGGTCTGGGGACCCAGTACTTC. This translates into CASSQGGGLGTQYF.

This clonotype was picked up a small number of times. This chain joins TRBV7-2 and TRBJ1-1; D might be TRBD1 (5 bases). There are 14 residues in the CDR3. In germline, CDR1 is SGHTA, CDR2 FQGNSA. V was shortened by 6 bases and J by 4 bases, with 15 bases between the two germline ends. The CDR3 protein is CASSKGPGGTEAFF. DNA for the CDR3: TGTGCCAGCAGTAAGGGCCCCGGGGGCACTGAAGCTTTCTTT.

This clonotype was seen more than once but under ten times. This sequence joins TRBV5-6 and TRBJ1-2; 8 positions match TRBD1. Germline trimming cut 2 bases from V and 7 bases from J; bases unmatched to any gene: 4. Germline V CDR1 and CDR2: SGHDT, YYEEEE. This CDR3 has 13 amino acids. The CDR3 spells CASSLGTGLGYTF. The CDR3 nucleotides read TGTGCCAGCAGCTTAGGGACAGGACTTGGCTACACCTTC.

This clonotype has only a few counts. This sequence joins TRBV12-3 or TRBV12-4 and TRBJ2-5; D is possibly TRBD1 or TRBD2 (6 bases each). The V gene lost 2 bases and the J gene lost 5 bases, with 12 bases spanning the gap. The CDR3 is made up of 14 amino acids. CDR3 amino acids: CASSLRGAHETQYF. The DNA for the CDR3 is TGTGCCAGCAGTTTAAGGGGGGCGCATGAGACCCAGTACTTC.

This clonotype turned up a few times. The rearrangement uses TRBV5-1 and TRBJ2-2; either TRBD1 or TRBD2 may supply D (5 bases each). The V and J ends lost 1 base and 5 bases respectively, with 18 bases between them. The CDR3 runs 17 residues. The germline gives CDR1 SGHRS, CDR2 YFSETQ. Here the CDR3 reads CASSLSRAGRRTGELFF. The CDR3 bases are TGCGCCAGCAGCTTGAGTCGGGCAGGGAGACGTACCGGGGAGCTGTTTTTT.

A word on this clonotype: Just one base apart from a much larger clone, this may be a read error. The chain couples TRBV14 to TRBJ2-1; D is unclear. CDR1 is SGHDN and CDR2 is FVKESK in the germline V gene. V gave up 2 bases and J gave up 2 bases, with 7 bases separating them. CDR3 length: 14 amino acids. CDR3 in DNA: TGTGCCAGCAGCCAAAGAAGTACCTACAATGAGCAGTTCTTC. It yields the protein CASSQRSTYNEQFF.

V and J are TRBV5-5 and TRBJ2-7, with 11 bases fitting TRBD2. The CDR3 runs to 15 residues. Trimming at V came to 4 bases and at J to 4 bases, leaving 7 bases not matched to a gene. In germline, CDR1 is SGHKS, CDR2 YYEKEE (reference sequence). CDR3 sequence (DNA): TGTGCCAGCAGCCCGAGACTAGCGGGATCGTACGAGCAGTACTTC. It encodes CASSPRLAGSYEQYF. The entire variable domain, with the rest obtained from reference TRBV5-5 and TRBJ2-7, is as follows: DAGVTQSPTHLIKTRGQQVTLRCSPISGHKSVSWYQQVLGQGPQFIFQYYEKEERGRGNFPDRFSARQFPNYSSELNVNALLLGDSALYLCASSPRLAGSYEQYFGPGTRLTVT.

J is TRBJ2-7 and V is TRBV5-1; 7 bases fit TRBD2. The CDR3 is made up of 16 amino acids. V trimming: 4 bases; J trimming: 7 bases; junction bases outside the gene matches: 17. CDR1 and CDR2 (germline): SGHRS, YFSETQ. The CDR3 nucleotides read TGCGCCAGCAGCGGGGGGACTACCCGGCGGGGGAGGGAGCAGTACTTC. Translation gives CASSGGTTRRGREQYF.

This clonotype was observed a few times. The V call is TRBV28, the J call TRBJ2-7; D possibly corresponds to TRBD1 (6 bases). The CDR3 spans 11 residues. With 5 bases removed from V and 7 bases from J, the gap between germline ends came to 9 bases. CDR1 and CDR2 (germline): MDHEN, SYDVKM. This chain's CDR3 is CASSTGTEQYF. CDR3 nucleotide sequence: TGTGCCAGCAGTACAGGGACAGAGCAGTACTTC.

This clonotype was picked up a small number of times. The chain combines TRBV5-4 with TRBJ2-5; no clear D gene. The V gene's germline CDR1 is SGHNT and CDR2 YYREEE (reference sequence). CDR3 length equals 14 residues. The V gene lost 3 bases and the J gene lost 1 base, with 10 bases spanning the gap. CDR3 sequence (DNA): TGTGCCAGCAGCTCCCGGGCCTCCCAAGAGACCCAGTACTTC. Translation gives CASSSRASQETQYF.

The V call is TRBV20-1, the J call TRBJ2-5; D possibly corresponds to TRBD1 (6 bases). Between the trimmed V and J ends, which lost 3 bases and 4 bases, there was a span of 18 bases. The CDR3 contains 15 residues. Germline V gives CDR1 DFQATT, CDR2 SNEGSKA (reference sequence). The CDR3 sequence is CSASARGSLRETQYF. CDR3 in DNA: TGCAGTGCTAGTGCTAGGGGGAGTCTGAGAGAGACCCAGTACTTC.

This clonotype was detected ten times or more. This chain joins TRBV5-1 and TRBJ2-1, with 11 bases that match TRBD2. J was trimmed by 3 bases and V by 4 bases; bases with no gene match: 3. The CDR3 contains 15 residues. The germline V gene encodes CDR1 SGHRS and CDR2 YFSETQ. The CDR3 reads CASSRTSGLYNEQFF. The CDR3, as DNA: TGCGCCAGCAGCCGGACTAGCGGGCTCTACAATGAGCAGTTCTTC.

This clonotype was observed a few times. The chain links TRBV12-5 to TRBJ2-3, with D possibly TRBD1 on 8 matching bases. This CDR3 contains 15 residues. Trimming stripped 6 bases from V and 4 bases from J, with 17 bases between. CDR1 LGHNT and CDR2 FRNRAP come from the germline V gene. This chain's CDR3 is CASGTQGGTSDTQYF. Here the CDR3 DNA reads TGTGCTAGTGGCACACAGGGGGGGACATCAGATACGCAGTATTTT.

The CDR3 region is CASSLGPAGGLEQYF. CDR3 nucleotides: TGTGCCAGCAGCTTAGGCCCAGCGGGAGGTCTCGAGCAGTACTTC. The chain employs TRBV7-2 and TRBJ2-7; the match to TRBD2 covers 9 bases. Per the germline V gene, CDR1 is SGHTA and CDR2 is FQGNSA. The CDR3 covers 15 residues. Unmatched junction bases numbered 7, after V lost 1 base and J lost 6 bases.

This clonotype occurred many times. This rearrangement joins TRBV5-1 to TRBJ2-7; tentative D call: TRBD1 (6 bases). Germline CDR1 and CDR2: SGHRS and YFSETQ. The V and J ends lost 0 bases and 9 bases respectively, with 10 bases between them. The CDR3 extends over 12 amino acids. CDR3 region: CASSLEQGRQYF. Here the CDR3 DNA reads TGCGCCAGCAGCTTGGAACAGGGTAGGCAGTACTTC. The full variable domain, completed using reference TRBV5-1 and TRBJ2-7, is KAGVTQTPRYLIKTRGQQVTLSCSPISGHRSVSWYQQTPGQGLQFLFEYFSETQRNKGNFPGRFSGRQFSNSRSEMNVSTLELGDSALYLCASSLEQGRQYFGPGTRLTVT.

The chain couples TRBV7-9 to TRBJ1-6; maybe TRBD1 (6 bases). This CDR3 comprises 14 residues. The V gene's germline CDR1 is SEHNR and CDR2 FQNEAQ (reference sequence). V lost 6 bases and J 4 bases, leaving 10 bases between the germline ends. The CDR3, as DNA: TGTGCCAGCAGAAACCAGGGGTATAATTCACCCCTCCACTTT. Its translation: CASRNQGYNSPLHF. The whole variable domain, filled in from reference TRBV7-9 and TRBJ1-6, reads DTGVSQNPRHKITKRGQNVTFRCDPISEHNRLYWYRQTLGQGPEFLTYFQNEAQLEKSRLLSDRFSAERPKGSFSTLEIQRTEQGDSAMYLCASRNQGYNSPLHFGNGTRLTVT.

The V call is TRBV10-3, the J call TRBJ1-3; D gene ambiguous. CDR1 and CDR2 (germline): ENHRY, SYGVKD. The CDR3 is 14 amino acids. The V end lost 0 bases, the J end lost 1 base, and 4 bases lay between the germline ends. CDR3 in amino acids: CAISESGSGNTIYF. In nucleotides, the CDR3 is TGTGCCATCAGTGAGTCAGGGTCTGGAAACACCATATATTTT.

This clonotype was detected ten times or more. The chain uses TRBV7-2 and TRBJ2-7; maybe TRBD1 (6 bases). Germline V gene sequence: CDR1 SGHTA, CDR2 FQGNSA. V dropped 1 base and J dropped 2 bases, with 15 bases sitting between them. The CDR3 totals 16 residues. The CDR3 coding sequence is TGTGCCAGCAGCTTAGTTTTCGACAGGACCACCTACGAGCAGTACTTC. This sequence encodes CASSLVFDRTTYEQYF.

The rearrangement joins TRBV6-5 to TRBJ2-1; unclear D gene. V was cut by 0 bases and J by 10 bases, with 4 bases left in between. CDR1 and CDR2 (germline): MNHEY, SVGAGI. This CDR3 contains 11 residues. CDR3 residues: CASSYSGEQFF. The CDR3 DNA is TGTGCCAGCAGTTACTCGGGGGAGCAGTTCTTC.

This chain links TRBV5-1 with TRBJ2-7, with 7 positions matching TRBD1. Trimming removed 3 bases from V and 4 bases from J; junction bases left unmatched: 4. This CDR3 is 13 amino acids long. Germline CDR1 SGHRS, CDR2 YFSETQ. In DNA form, the CDR3 reads TGCGCCAGCAGCTGGGACAGAAATTACGAGCAGTACTTC. It codes for CASSWDRNYEQYF.

This clonotype occurred a few times. The chain has TRBV5-1 and TRBJ2-6, with a tentative D call TRBD2 (6 bases). With 7 bases removed from V and 2 bases from J, the gap between germline ends came to 7 bases. CDR3 length: 13 residues. Germline-derived CDR1 and CDR2 are SGHRS and YFSETQ. CDR3 sequence reads: CASAGTGANVLTF. The CDR3 DNA reads as TGCGCCAGCGCGGGGACTGGGGCCAACGTCCTGACTTTC.